These T cell receptor beta chains were read from a single sample in a study of T-cell reconstitution after alpha-beta-depleted transplantation in children. One entry per CDR3 protein results from TCRdb running MiXCR on the PCR reads. The repertoire holds about 510,000 distinct CDR3 sequences, with over 9.5% as singletons. The material was PBMCs, mostly from graft donor cells, obtained 180 days after TCRalphabeta/CD19-depleted stem cell transplant. These receptors were collected from a female patient younger than 10 who had a stem cell transplant for aplastic anemia, so the T cells may come from the graft donor. The CDR3 runs from the conserved cysteine through the conserved F or W. Fields, in order: V gene, clone size, J gene, D gene, CDR3 DNA, CDR3 protein. The D gene is left open where the match is weak. Part of the rows lack a size; the others show once, few, many or a class for expanded clones.

v_gene: TRBV4-3
abundance: few
j_gene: TRBJ2-7
d_gene: NA
CDR3nt: TGCGCCAGCAGCCAAGAAGAGGACTGCGAGCAGTACTTC
CDR3aa: CASSQEEDCEQYF

v_gene: TRBV4-2
abundance: NA
j_gene: TRBJ2-7
d_gene: NA
CDR3nt: TGTGCCAGCAGCCAAGACCCCAGGCTCCCCTCCTACGAGCAGTACTTC
CDR3aa: CASSQDPRLPSYEQYF

v_gene: TRBV6-5
abundance: many
j_gene: TRBJ2-2
d_gene: NA
CDR3nt: TGTGCCAGCAGTTACTCGCCTGTGTCCACCGGGGAGCTGTTTTTT
CDR3aa: CASSYSPVSTGELFF

v_gene: TRBV5-8
abundance: NA
j_gene: TRBJ2-1
d_gene: TRBD2
CDR3nt: TGTGCCAGCAGCCCCCGGGGGAGCGGGAGACCCAATGAGCAGTTCTTC
CDR3aa: CASSPRGSGRPNEQFF

v_gene: TRBV7-8
abundance: many
j_gene: TRBJ1-5
d_gene: NA
CDR3nt: TGTGCCAGCAGCTTAGAGGGTTCTCAGCCCCAGCATTTT
CDR3aa: CASSLEGSQPQHF

v_gene: TRBV5-5
abundance: few
j_gene: TRBJ1-2
d_gene: TRBD1
CDR3nt: TGTGCCAGCAGCCTTCCGGGACAGGGGGTCCGCTACACCTTC
CDR3aa: CASSLPGQGVRYTF

v_gene: TRBV11-1
abundance: few
j_gene: TRBJ2-1
d_gene: TRBD2
CDR3nt: TGTGCCAGCAGCCAAAAAACCGGGACTAGCGGTATACACAATGAGCAGTTCTTC
CDR3aa: CASSQKTGTSGIHNEQFF

v_gene: TRBV11-2
abundance: NA
j_gene: TRBJ2-1
d_gene: NA
CDR3nt: TGTGCCAGCAGCTTACGTGATCCAGTCGGCTACAATGAGCAGTTCTTC
CDR3aa: CASSLRDPVGYNEQFF

v_gene: TRBV20-1
abundance: NA
j_gene: TRBJ2-5
d_gene: TRBD2
CDR3nt: TGCAGTGCTAGAGGAAGTAGCGGGAGGCAAGAGACCCAGTACTTC
CDR3aa: CSARGSSGRQETQYF

v_gene: TRBV6-1
abundance: few
j_gene: TRBJ1-5
d_gene: TRBD1
CDR3nt: TGTGCCAGCAGCGGACAGGCCGGTCAGCCCCAGCATTTT
CDR3aa: CASSGQAGQPQHF

v_gene: TRBV11-1
abundance: few
j_gene: TRBJ2-7
d_gene: NA
CDR3nt: TGTGCCAGCAGCCACCAGGGCTACGAGCAGTACTTC
CDR3aa: CASSHQGYEQYF

v_gene: TRBV11-2
abundance: few
j_gene: TRBJ2-7
d_gene: TRBD2
CDR3nt: TGTGCCAGCAGCCTGATGGGCGGGAGTACTTACGAGCAGTACTTC
CDR3aa: CASSLMGGSTYEQYF

v_gene: TRBV29-1
abundance: many
j_gene: TRBJ2-1
d_gene: NA
CDR3nt: TGCAGCCTCCCCGGGACTGGACACAATGAGCAGTTCTTC
CDR3aa: CSLPGTGHNEQFF

v_gene: TRBV24-1
abundance: few
j_gene: TRBJ1-2
d_gene: TRBD1
CDR3nt: TGTGCCACCAGTGGAGACAGGGGGAACTATGGCTACACCTTC
CDR3aa: CATSGDRGNYGYTF

v_gene: TRBV3-1
abundance: NA
j_gene: TRBJ2-1
d_gene: NA
CDR3nt: TGTGCCAGCAGCCAAGAATTATTTGTGGGCAATGAGCAGTTCTTC
CDR3aa: CASSQELFVGNEQFF

v_gene: TRBV7-2
abundance: NA
j_gene: TRBJ2-3
d_gene: TRBD2
CDR3nt: TGTGCCACCGGGACTAGCGGGAGGGAGACAGATACGCAGTATTTT
CDR3aa: CATGTSGRETDTQYF

v_gene: TRBV15
abundance: NA
j_gene: TRBJ2-1
d_gene: NA
CDR3nt: TGTGCCACCAGCAGAGAAGAGTTATACAATGAGCAGTTCTTC
CDR3aa: CATSREELYNEQFF

v_gene: TRBV5-1
abundance: NA
j_gene: TRBJ2-5
d_gene: TRBD2
CDR3nt: TGCGCCAGCAGCTTCAGGAGCGGGGGGGGAGAGACCCAGTACTTC
CDR3aa: CASSFRSGGGETQYF

v_gene: TRBV24-1
abundance: NA
j_gene: TRBJ2-1
d_gene: NA
CDR3nt: TGTGCCACCAACTGCCAGAGCTCCTACAATGAGCAGTTCTTC
CDR3aa: CATNCQSSYNEQFF

v_gene: TRBV28
abundance: NA
j_gene: TRBJ1-5
d_gene: NA
CDR3nt: TGTGCCAGCAGTGCCTTGGGACGGCCAGACAATCAGCCCCAGCATTTT
CDR3aa: CASSALGRPDNQPQHF

v_gene: TRBV10-3
abundance: NA
j_gene: TRBJ2-1
d_gene: NA
CDR3nt: TGTGCCATCAGTGAAATCGGGAGTTCGGATGAGCAGTTCTTC
CDR3aa: CAISEIGSSDEQFF

v_gene: TRBV4-3
abundance: NA
j_gene: TRBJ1-1
d_gene: NA
CDR3nt: TGCGCCAGCAGCCAAAGAACGGGGCCAGAAGCTTTCTTT
CDR3aa: CASSQRTGPEAFF

v_gene: TRBV28
abundance: NA
j_gene: TRBJ2-1
d_gene: NA
CDR3nt: TGTGCCAGCAGTTTATGGAGGGAGAGCTCCTACAATGAGCAGTTCTTC
CDR3aa: CASSLWRESSYNEQFF

v_gene: TRBV9
abundance: many
j_gene: TRBJ2-1
d_gene: TRBD1
CDR3nt: TGTGCCAGCAGCGCCAGGGGGCCAGGGGCGAATGAGCAGTTCTTC
CDR3aa: CASSARGPGANEQFF

v_gene: TRBV29-1
abundance: NA
j_gene: TRBJ1-4
d_gene: NA
CDR3nt: TGCAGCGGATCGACAGGACATGCAACTAATGAAAAACTGTTTTTT
CDR3aa: CSGSTGHATNEKLFF

v_gene: TRBV6-1
abundance: few
j_gene: TRBJ1-4
d_gene: NA
CDR3nt: TGTGCCAGCATATCCAGGGCTGAAAAACTGTTTTTT
CDR3aa: CASISRAEKLFF

v_gene: TRBV12-3/TRBV12-4
abundance: many
j_gene: TRBJ2-2
d_gene: TRBD2
CDR3nt: TGTGCCAGCAGTTTCGGGGGGTACACCGGGGAGCTGTTTTTT
CDR3aa: CASSFGGYTGELFF

v_gene: TRBV5-5
abundance: NA
j_gene: TRBJ2-7
d_gene: NA
CDR3nt: TGTGCCAGCAGCTTATCCGGGACGGATTCCTACGAGCAGTACTTC
CDR3aa: CASSLSGTDSYEQYF

v_gene: TRBV6-2/TRBV6-3
abundance: few
j_gene: TRBJ2-3
d_gene: NA
CDR3nt: TGTGCCAGCAGTTTGGGGGGACTGCAAACCAGCACAGATACGCAGTATTTT
CDR3aa: CASSLGGLQTSTDTQYF

v_gene: TRBV7-2
abundance: few
j_gene: TRBJ2-7
d_gene: NA
CDR3nt: TGTGCCAGCAGCTCTAGACCAGACCTACGCGAGCAGTACTTC
CDR3aa: CASSSRPDLREQYF

v_gene: TRBV24-1
abundance: few
j_gene: TRBJ1-2
d_gene: NA
CDR3nt: TGTGCCACCAGTGATCAGGGAGGATGGAAAGGCTACACCTTC
CDR3aa: CATSDQGGWKGYTF

v_gene: TRBV9
abundance: NA
j_gene: TRBJ2-1
d_gene: TRBD2
CDR3nt: TGTGCCAGCAGCCCCCTAGGGACTAGAGGCTATGAGCAGTTCTTC
CDR3aa: CASSPLGTRGYEQFF

v_gene: TRBV6-5
abundance: many
j_gene: TRBJ2-7
d_gene: TRBD2
CDR3nt: TGTGCCAGCAGTTACTCCCAGACTAGCGGGAGTGGGGGCTCCTACGAGCAGTACTTC
CDR3aa: CASSYSQTSGSGGSYEQYF

v_gene: TRBV29-1
abundance: many
j_gene: TRBJ1-1
d_gene: NA
CDR3nt: TGCAGCGTTGAGGCAGGGGTAAACACTGAAGCTTTCTTT
CDR3aa: CSVEAGVNTEAFF

v_gene: TRBV11-1
abundance: few
j_gene: TRBJ2-7
d_gene: TRBD2
CDR3nt: TGTGCCAGCAGCTTAGTCTTAGCCCTTCCGGGACTAGCTCCCGAGCAGTACTTC
CDR3aa: CASSLVLALPGLAPEQYF

v_gene: TRBV11-2
abundance: few
j_gene: TRBJ1-3
d_gene: NA
CDR3nt: TGTGCCAGCAGCGGCCGGGGGGGGTCTCCAAGCTCTGGAAACACCATATATTTT
CDR3aa: CASSGRGGSPSSGNTIYF

v_gene: TRBV4-1
abundance: NA
j_gene: TRBJ2-2
d_gene: NA
CDR3nt: TGCGCCAGCACCACGGACCCTAACACCGGGGAGCTGTTTTTT
CDR3aa: CASTTDPNTGELFF

v_gene: TRBV28
abundance: few
j_gene: TRBJ2-3
d_gene: NA
CDR3nt: TGTGCCAGCAGTTTGTCTTCGATCCCAGATACGCAGTATTTT
CDR3aa: CASSLSSIPDTQYF

v_gene: TRBV7-2
abundance: NA
j_gene: TRBJ2-3
d_gene: TRBD2
CDR3nt: TGTGCCAGCAGCTTAATTTTTAGCGGGAGTAGCACAGATACGCAGTATTTT
CDR3aa: CASSLIFSGSSTDTQYF

v_gene: TRBV25-1
abundance: NA
j_gene: TRBJ2-3
d_gene: NA
CDR3nt: TGTGCCAGCAGTGAATTTGGGGCCACAGATACGCAGTATTTT
CDR3aa: CASSEFGATDTQYF

v_gene: TRBV7-2
abundance: NA
j_gene: TRBJ2-1
d_gene: NA
CDR3nt: TGTGCCAGCAGCTTAGTCAGCCAGTTCTTC
CDR3aa: CASSLVSQFF